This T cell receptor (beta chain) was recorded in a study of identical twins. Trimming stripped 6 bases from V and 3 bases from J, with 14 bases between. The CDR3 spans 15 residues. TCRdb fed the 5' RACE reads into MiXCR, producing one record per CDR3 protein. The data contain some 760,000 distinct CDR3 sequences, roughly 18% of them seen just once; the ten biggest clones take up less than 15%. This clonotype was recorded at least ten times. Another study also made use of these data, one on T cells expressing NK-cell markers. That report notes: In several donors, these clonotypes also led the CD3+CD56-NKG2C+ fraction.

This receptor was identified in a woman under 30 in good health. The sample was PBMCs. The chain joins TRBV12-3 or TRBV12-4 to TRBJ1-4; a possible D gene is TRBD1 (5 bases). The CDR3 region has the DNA TGTGCCAGCAGGGCGGGGACGGTTGCTAATGAAAAACTGTTTTTT. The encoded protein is CASRAGTVANEKLFF.